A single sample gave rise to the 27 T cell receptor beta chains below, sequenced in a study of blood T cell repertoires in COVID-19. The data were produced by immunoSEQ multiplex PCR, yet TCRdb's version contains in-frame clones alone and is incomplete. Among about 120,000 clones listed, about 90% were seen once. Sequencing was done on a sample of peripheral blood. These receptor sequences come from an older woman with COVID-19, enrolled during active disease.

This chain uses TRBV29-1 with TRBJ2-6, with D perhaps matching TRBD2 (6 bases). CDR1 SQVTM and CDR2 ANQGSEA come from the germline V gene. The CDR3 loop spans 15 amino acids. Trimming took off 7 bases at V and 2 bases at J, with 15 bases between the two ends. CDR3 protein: CSAEEGSTGANVLTF. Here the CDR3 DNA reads TGCAGCGCCGAGGAGGGGTCTACTGGGGCCAACGTCCTGACTTTC.

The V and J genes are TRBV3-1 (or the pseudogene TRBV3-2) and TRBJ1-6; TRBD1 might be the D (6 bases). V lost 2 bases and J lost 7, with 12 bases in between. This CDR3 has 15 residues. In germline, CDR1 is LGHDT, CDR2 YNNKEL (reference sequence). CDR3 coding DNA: TGTGCCAGCAGCCAACGACAGGCGATGAATTCACCCCTCCACTTT. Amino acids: CASSQRQAMNSPLHF.

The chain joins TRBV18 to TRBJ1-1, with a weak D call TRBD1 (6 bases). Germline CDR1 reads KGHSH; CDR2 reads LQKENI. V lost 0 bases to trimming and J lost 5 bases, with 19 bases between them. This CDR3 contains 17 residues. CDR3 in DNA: TGTGCCAGCTCACCACCCGGGCGGGGGGCAGGGGAAACTGAAGCTTTCTTT. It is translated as CASSPPGRGAGETEAFF.

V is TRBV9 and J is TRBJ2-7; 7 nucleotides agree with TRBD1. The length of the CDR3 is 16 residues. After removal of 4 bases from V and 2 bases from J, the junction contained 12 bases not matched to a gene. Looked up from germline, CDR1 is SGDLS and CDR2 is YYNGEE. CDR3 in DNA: TGTGCCAGCAGCCCTAAGAGTAGGGACAGCACCTACGAGCAGTACTTC. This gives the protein CASSPKSRDSTYEQYF.

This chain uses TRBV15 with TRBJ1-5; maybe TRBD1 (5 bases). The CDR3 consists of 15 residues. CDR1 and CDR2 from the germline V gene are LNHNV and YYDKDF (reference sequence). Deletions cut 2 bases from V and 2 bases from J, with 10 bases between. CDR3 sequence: CATSRRTLGNQPQHF. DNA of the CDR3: TGTGCCACCAGCAGAAGGACACTGGGCAATCAGCCCCAGCATTTT.

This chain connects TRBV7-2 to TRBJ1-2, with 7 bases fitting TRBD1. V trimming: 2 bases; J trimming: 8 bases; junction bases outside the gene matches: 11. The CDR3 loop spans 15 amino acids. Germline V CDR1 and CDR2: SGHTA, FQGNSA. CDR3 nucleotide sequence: TGTGCCAGCAGCTTAATACAGGGGTTGACTCGCGGCTACACCTTC. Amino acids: CASSLIQGLTRGYTF.

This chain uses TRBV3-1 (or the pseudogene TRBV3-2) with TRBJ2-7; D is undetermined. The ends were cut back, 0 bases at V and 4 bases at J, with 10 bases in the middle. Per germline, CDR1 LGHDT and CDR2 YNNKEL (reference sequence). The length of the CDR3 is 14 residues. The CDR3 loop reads CASSQDLTQYEQYF. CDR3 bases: TGTGCCAGCAGCCAAGACCTCACCCAGTACGAGCAGTACTTC.

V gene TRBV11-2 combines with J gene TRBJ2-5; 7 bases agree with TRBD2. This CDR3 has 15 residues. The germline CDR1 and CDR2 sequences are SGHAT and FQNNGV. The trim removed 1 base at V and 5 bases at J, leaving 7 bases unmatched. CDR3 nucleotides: TGTGCCAGCAGCTTAGTGGGGGGGGTCTCCGAGACCCAGTACTTC. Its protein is CASSLVGGVSETQYF.

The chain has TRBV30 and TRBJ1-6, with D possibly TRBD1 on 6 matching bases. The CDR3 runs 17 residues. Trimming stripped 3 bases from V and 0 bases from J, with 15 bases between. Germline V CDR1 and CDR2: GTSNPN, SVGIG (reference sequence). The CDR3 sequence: CAWRATDRSSYNSPLHF. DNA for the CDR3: TGTGCCTGGAGGGCCACTGACAGGAGCTCCTATAATTCACCCCTCCACTTT.

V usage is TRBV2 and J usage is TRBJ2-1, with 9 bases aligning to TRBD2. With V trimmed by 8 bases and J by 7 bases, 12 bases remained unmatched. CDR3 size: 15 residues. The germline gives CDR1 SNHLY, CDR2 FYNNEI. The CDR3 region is CASPETGLAKNEQFF. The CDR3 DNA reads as TGTGCCAGCCCCGAAACGGGACTAGCCAAAAATGAGCAGTTCTTC.

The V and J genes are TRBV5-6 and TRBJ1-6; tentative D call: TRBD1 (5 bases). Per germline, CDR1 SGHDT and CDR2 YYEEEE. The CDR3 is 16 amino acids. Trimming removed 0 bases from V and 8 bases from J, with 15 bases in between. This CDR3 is CASSLAMGREDSPLHF. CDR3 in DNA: TGTGCCAGCAGCTTGGCGATGGGGCGGGAGGATTCACCCCTCCACTTT.

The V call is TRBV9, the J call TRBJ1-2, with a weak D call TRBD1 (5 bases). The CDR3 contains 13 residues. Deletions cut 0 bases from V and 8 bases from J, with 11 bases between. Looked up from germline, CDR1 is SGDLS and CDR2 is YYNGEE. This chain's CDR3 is CASSVGGEVGYTF. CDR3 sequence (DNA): TGTGCCAGCAGCGTAGGAGGGGAGGTAGGCTACACCTTC.

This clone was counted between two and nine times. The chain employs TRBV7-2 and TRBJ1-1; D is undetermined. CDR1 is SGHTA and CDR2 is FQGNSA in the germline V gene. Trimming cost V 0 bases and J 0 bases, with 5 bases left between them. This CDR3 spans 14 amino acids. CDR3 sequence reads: CASSLARLNTEAFF. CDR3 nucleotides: TGTGCCAGCAGCTTAGCACGGTTGAACACTGAAGCTTTCTTT.

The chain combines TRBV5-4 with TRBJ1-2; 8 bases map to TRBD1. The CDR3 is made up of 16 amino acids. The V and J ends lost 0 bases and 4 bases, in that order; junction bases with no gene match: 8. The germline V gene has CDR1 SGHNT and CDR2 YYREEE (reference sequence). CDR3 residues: CASSLAGTGGGYGYTF. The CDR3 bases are TGTGCCAGCAGCTTGGCGGGGACAGGCGGAGGCTATGGCTACACCTTC.

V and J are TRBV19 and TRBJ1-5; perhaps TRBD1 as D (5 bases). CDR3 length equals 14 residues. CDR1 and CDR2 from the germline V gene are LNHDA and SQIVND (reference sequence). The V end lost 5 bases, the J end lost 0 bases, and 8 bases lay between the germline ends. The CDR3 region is CASSQGYSNQPQHF. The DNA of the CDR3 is TGTGCCAGTAGTCAGGGCTATAGCAATCAGCCCCAGCATTTT.

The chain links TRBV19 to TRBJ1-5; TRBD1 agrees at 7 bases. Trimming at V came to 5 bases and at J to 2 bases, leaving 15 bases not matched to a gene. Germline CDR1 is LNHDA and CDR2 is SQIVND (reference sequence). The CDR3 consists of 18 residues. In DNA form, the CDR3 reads TGTGCCAGTAGTCCACTGCCCACCGGGACAGCTGGCAATCAGCCCCAGCATTTT. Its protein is CASSPLPTGTAGNQPQHF.

Here the CDR3 reads CASSLDRVIYTF. The CDR3 nucleotides are TGTGCCAGCAGTTTGGACAGGGTGATCTACACCTTC. The chain has TRBV12-3 or TRBV12-4 and TRBJ1-2; 8 positions match TRBD1. The CDR3 is 12 residues long. V shed 3 bases and J 10 bases; nucleotides not matched to a gene: 4.

The CDR3 DNA reads TGCGCCAGCAGCCCCGGGACAGGGGGCGTCTATGGCTACACCTTC. This encodes CASSPGTGGVYGYTF. J is TRBJ1-2 and V is TRBV5-1; 12 positions match TRBD1. CDR1 is SGHRS and CDR2 is YFSETQ in the germline V gene. The CDR3 consists of 15 residues. V shed 4 bases and J 4 bases; nucleotides not matched to a gene: 5.

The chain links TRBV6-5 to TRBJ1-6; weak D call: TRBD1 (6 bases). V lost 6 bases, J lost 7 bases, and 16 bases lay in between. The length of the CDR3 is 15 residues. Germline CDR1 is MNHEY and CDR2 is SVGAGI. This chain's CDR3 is CASRARTGMNSPLHF. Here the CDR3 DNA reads TGTGCCAGCAGGGCGCGAACAGGGATGAATTCACCCCTCCACTTT.

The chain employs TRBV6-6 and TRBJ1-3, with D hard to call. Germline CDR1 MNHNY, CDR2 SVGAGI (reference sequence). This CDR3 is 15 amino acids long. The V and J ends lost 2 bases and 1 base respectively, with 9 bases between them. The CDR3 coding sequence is TGTGCCAGCAGTTACACCGGAGGGTCTGGAAACACCATATATTTT. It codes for CASSYTGGSGNTIYF.

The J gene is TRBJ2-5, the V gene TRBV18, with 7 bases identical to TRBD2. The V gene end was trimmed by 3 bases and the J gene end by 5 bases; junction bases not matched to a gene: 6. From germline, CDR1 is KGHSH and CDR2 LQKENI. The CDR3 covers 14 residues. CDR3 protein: CASSPSGDRETQYF. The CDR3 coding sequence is TGTGCCAGCTCACCCAGCGGGGACCGCGAGACCCAGTACTTC. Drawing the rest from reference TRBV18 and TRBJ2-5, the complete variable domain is NAGVMQNPRHLVRRRGQEARLRCSPMKGHSHVYWYRQLPEEGLKFMVYLQKENIIDESGMPKERFSAEFPKEGPSILRIQQVVRGDSAAYFCASSPSGDRETQYFGPGTRLLVL.

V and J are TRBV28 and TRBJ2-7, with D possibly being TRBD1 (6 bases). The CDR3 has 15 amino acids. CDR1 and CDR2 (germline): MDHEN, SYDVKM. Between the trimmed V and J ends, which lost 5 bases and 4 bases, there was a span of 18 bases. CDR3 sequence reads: CASSPLYGQRYEQYF. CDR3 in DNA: TGTGCCAGCAGTCCCCTCTACGGACAGAGATACGAGCAGTACTTC.

CDR3 bases: TGTGCCAGCCCACCCGGACATACCTACGAGCAGTACTTC. This codes for CASPPGHTYEQYF. The chain employs TRBV27 and TRBJ2-7, with D possibly being TRBD1 (5 bases). V lost 8 bases, J lost 2 bases, and 13 bases lay in between. The CDR3 runs to 13 residues. The germline V gene has CDR1 MNHEY and CDR2 SMNVEV (reference sequence).

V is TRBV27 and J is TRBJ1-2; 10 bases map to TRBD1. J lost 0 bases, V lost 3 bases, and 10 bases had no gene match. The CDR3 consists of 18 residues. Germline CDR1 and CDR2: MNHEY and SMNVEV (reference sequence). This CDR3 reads CASSFVWDRGSTNYGYTF. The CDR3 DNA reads TGTGCCAGCAGTTTCGTCTGGGACAGGGGTTCTACTAACTATGGCTACACCTTC.

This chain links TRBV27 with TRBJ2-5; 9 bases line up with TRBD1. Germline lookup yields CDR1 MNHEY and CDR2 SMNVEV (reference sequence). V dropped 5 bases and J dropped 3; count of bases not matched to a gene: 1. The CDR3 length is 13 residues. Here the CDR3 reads CASSRQGEETQYF. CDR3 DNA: TGTGCCAGCAGTCGACAGGGGGAAGAGACCCAGTACTTC.

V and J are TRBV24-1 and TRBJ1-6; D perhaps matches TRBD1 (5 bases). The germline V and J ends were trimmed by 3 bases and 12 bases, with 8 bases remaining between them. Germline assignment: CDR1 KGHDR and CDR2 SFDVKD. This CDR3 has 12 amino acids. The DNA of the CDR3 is TGTGCCACCAGTGATCCCGGGGGACCCCTCCACTTT. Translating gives CATSDPGGPLHF.

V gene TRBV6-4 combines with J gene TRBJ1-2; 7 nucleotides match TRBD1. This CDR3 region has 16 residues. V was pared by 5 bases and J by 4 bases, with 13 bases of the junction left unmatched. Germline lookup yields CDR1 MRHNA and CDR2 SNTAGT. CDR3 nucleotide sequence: TGTGCCAGCAGTCGACTTCCCTCACAGGGGATCTATGGCTACACCTTC. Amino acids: CASSRLPSQGIYGYTF.